A selection of T cell receptor beta chains follows, all from one sample in a study of blood T cell repertoires in COVID-19. The repertoire was sequenced with immunoSEQ multiplex PCR; TCRdb's copy has only in-frame clones and lacks some. The sample shows about 350,000 clones, 90% to 95% of them seen only once. Sequences were obtained from peripheral blood. The receptors come from a woman between 18 and 29 years old who had recovered from COVID-19. Each CDR3 is given with its conserved first and last residue. Fields, in order: J gene, V gene, D gene, clone size, CDR3 protein, CDR3 DNA. A D gene is named only where the DNA matches it firmly. Not every row has a clone size; where given, it reads once, few, many or a size class.

J gene: TRBJ2-3
V gene: TRBV13
D gene: NA
clone size: NA
CDR3 protein: CASSLAGTDTQYF
CDR3 DNA: TGTGCCAGCAGCTTAGCGGGCACAGATACGCAGTATTTT

J gene: TRBJ2-5
V gene: TRBV9
D gene: TRBD2
clone size: NA
CDR3 protein: CASSVVSAGEAETQYF
CDR3 DNA: TGTGCCAGCAGCGTAGTCTCTGCGGGAGAAGCAGAGACCCAGTACTTC

J gene: TRBJ2-3
V gene: TRBV6-6
D gene: NA
clone size: NA
CDR3 protein: CASSALASTQYF
CDR3 DNA: TGTGCCAGCAGTGCCTTAGCGTCTACGCAGTATTTT

J gene: TRBJ1-6
V gene: TRBV7-8
D gene: TRBD1
clone size: NA
CDR3 protein: CASRTGGNSPLHF
CDR3 DNA: TGTGCCAGCCGGACAGGAGGGAATTCACCCCTCCACTTT

J gene: TRBJ2-3
V gene: TRBV6-2/TRBV6-3
D gene: NA
clone size: NA
CDR3 protein: CASSGHRGGTDTQYF
CDR3 DNA: TGTGCCAGCAGTGGGCACAGGGGGGGGACAGATACGCAGTATTTT

J gene: TRBJ1-6
V gene: TRBV5-5
D gene: TRBD1
clone size: few
CDR3 protein: CASRWTGGNSPLHF
CDR3 DNA: TGTGCCAGCAGGTGGACAGGGGGTAATTCACCCCTCCACTTT

J gene: TRBJ2-1
V gene: TRBV30
D gene: TRBD2
clone size: NA
CDR3 protein: CAWSWSGSFREQFF
CDR3 DNA: TGTGCCTGGAGTTGGAGCGGGAGTTTTAGGGAGCAGTTCTTC

J gene: TRBJ1-1
V gene: TRBV30
D gene: NA
clone size: once
CDR3 protein: CACQVFMNTEAFF
CDR3 DNA: TGTGCCTGTCAGGTTTTTATGAACACTGAAGCTTTCTTT

J gene: TRBJ1-1
V gene: TRBV7-6
D gene: NA
clone size: NA
CDR3 protein: CASSPRLDSTEAFF
CDR3 DNA: TGTGCCAGCAGCCCGCGTCTGGACAGCACTGAAGCTTTCTTT

J gene: TRBJ2-2
V gene: TRBV9
D gene: NA
clone size: NA
CDR3 protein: CASSVTAGGELFF
CDR3 DNA: TGTGCCAGCAGCGTAACTGCCGGCGGGGAGCTGTTTTTT

J gene: TRBJ2-1
V gene: TRBV5-1
D gene: TRBD2
clone size: NA
CDR3 protein: CASSYGLAFGNEQFF
CDR3 DNA: TGCGCCAGCAGCTATGGACTAGCGTTTGGAAATGAGCAGTTCTTC

J gene: TRBJ2-2
V gene: TRBV5-4
D gene: TRBD1
clone size: NA
CDR3 protein: CASSSGQGNRAGELFF
CDR3 DNA: TGTGCCAGCAGCTCCGGACAGGGGAATCGTGCCGGGGAGCTGTTTTTT

J gene: TRBJ1-2
V gene: TRBV6-5
D gene: TRBD1
clone size: NA
CDR3 protein: CASSRDSSLGGYTF
CDR3 DNA: TGTGCCAGCAGTCGGGACAGCAGTTTGGGTGGCTACACCTTC

J gene: TRBJ1-1
V gene: TRBV5-1
D gene: NA
clone size: NA
CDR3 protein: CASSPGGVHTEAFF
CDR3 DNA: TGCGCCAGCAGCCCCGGGGGGGTGCACACTGAAGCTTTCTTT

J gene: TRBJ1-2
V gene: TRBV24-1
D gene: NA
clone size: NA
CDR3 protein: CATSDTTEQYYGYTF
CDR3 DNA: TGTGCCACCAGTGATACGACAGAGCAGTACTATGGCTACACCTTC

J gene: TRBJ2-5
V gene: TRBV2
D gene: TRBD2
clone size: NA
CDR3 protein: CASKNSGTSSETQYF
CDR3 DNA: TGTGCCAGCAAAAACTCCGGGACTAGTTCGGAGACCCAGTACTTC

J gene: TRBJ2-1
V gene: TRBV6-1
D gene: NA
clone size: NA
CDR3 protein: CASSEARRNNEQFF
CDR3 DNA: TGTGCCAGCAGTGAAGCGCGGCGGAACAATGAGCAGTTCTTC

J gene: TRBJ2-3
V gene: TRBV5-4
D gene: TRBD2
clone size: NA
CDR3 protein: CAASGAGTDTQYF
CDR3 DNA: TGTGCCGCTAGCGGGGCGGGCACAGATACGCAGTATTTT

J gene: TRBJ1-2
V gene: TRBV27
D gene: TRBD1
clone size: NA
CDR3 protein: CASSSGTGGGYYGYTF
CDR3 DNA: TGTGCCAGCAGTTCCGGGACAGGAGGAGGGTACTATGGCTACACCTTC

J gene: TRBJ2-5
V gene: TRBV5-1
D gene: NA
clone size: NA
CDR3 protein: CASSLMGAPQETQYF
CDR3 DNA: TGCGCCAGCAGCTTGATGGGAGCACCACAAGAGACCCAGTACTTC

J gene: TRBJ1-5
V gene: TRBV7-8
D gene: NA
clone size: NA
CDR3 protein: CASTLRPGGYSNQPQHF
CDR3 DNA: TGTGCCAGCACCTTAAGGCCGGGGGGCTATAGCAATCAGCCCCAGCATTTT

J gene: TRBJ2-1
V gene: TRBV6-2/TRBV6-3
D gene: NA
clone size: NA
CDR3 protein: CASSYIVGSGPYNEQFF
CDR3 DNA: TGTGCCAGCAGTTATATAGTTGGGAGCGGCCCCTACAATGAGCAGTTCTTC

J gene: TRBJ2-1
V gene: TRBV11-2
D gene: TRBD2
clone size: NA
CDR3 protein: CASSLGLAGDSSYNEQFF
CDR3 DNA: TGTGCCAGCAGCTTAGGACTAGCGGGAGACTCCTCCTACAATGAGCAGTTCTTC

J gene: TRBJ1-2
V gene: TRBV19
D gene: NA
clone size: NA
CDR3 protein: CASSPPVRNYGYTF
CDR3 DNA: TGTGCCAGTAGCCCTCCTGTCAGAAACTATGGCTACACCTTC

J gene: TRBJ2-5
V gene: TRBV5-1
D gene: TRBD2
clone size: NA
CDR3 protein: CASSLGLASETQYF
CDR3 DNA: TGCGCCAGCAGCTTGGGACTAGCGTCAGAGACCCAGTACTTC

J gene: TRBJ1-5
V gene: TRBV6-5
D gene: NA
clone size: NA
CDR3 protein: CASAQGRDQPQHF
CDR3 DNA: TGTGCCAGCGCACAGGGAAGGGATCAGCCCCAGCATTTT

J gene: TRBJ1-4
V gene: TRBV5-1
D gene: TRBD1
clone size: NA
CDR3 protein: CASSSGQTYEKLFF
CDR3 DNA: TGCGCCAGCAGCTCGGGACAGACCTATGAAAAACTGTTTTTT

J gene: TRBJ2-3
V gene: TRBV4-3
D gene: NA
clone size: NA
CDR3 protein: CASSQDIQTDTQYF
CDR3 DNA: TGCGCCAGCAGCCAAGATATTCAGACAGATACGCAGTATTTT

J gene: TRBJ1-5
V gene: TRBV24-1
D gene: NA
clone size: once
CDR3 protein: CATINSNQPQHF
CDR3 DNA: TGTGCCACCATTAATAGCAATCAGCCCCAGCATTTT

J gene: TRBJ1-6
V gene: TRBV7-9
D gene: TRBD1
clone size: NA
CDR3 protein: CASSRDREESPLHF
CDR3 DNA: TGTGCCAGCAGCCGAGACAGGGAGGAATCACCCCTCCACTTT

J gene: TRBJ1-5
V gene: TRBV19
D gene: TRBD1
clone size: NA
CDR3 protein: CASSTSGQGNQPQHF
CDR3 DNA: TGTGCCAGTAGCACGTCGGGACAGGGAAATCAGCCCCAGCATTTT

J gene: TRBJ2-1
V gene: TRBV15
D gene: TRBD2
clone size: NA
CDR3 protein: CATSRRTSGNYNEQFF
CDR3 DNA: TGTGCCACCAGCAGGCGGACTAGCGGAAACTACAATGAGCAGTTCTTC

J gene: TRBJ1-6
V gene: TRBV11-3
D gene: NA
clone size: NA
CDR3 protein: CASSPREVISPLHF
CDR3 DNA: TGTGCCAGCAGCCCCCGGGAGGTTATTTCACCCCTCCACTTT

J gene: TRBJ1-5
V gene: TRBV27
D gene: NA
clone size: NA
CDR3 protein: CASKPGQGNQPQHF
CDR3 DNA: TGTGCCAGCAAGCCGGGACAAGGAAATCAGCCCCAGCATTTT

J gene: TRBJ1-5
V gene: TRBV27
D gene: NA
clone size: once
CDR3 protein: CASSSVGGAQHF
CDR3 DNA: TGTGCCAGCAGTTCGGTCGGAGGCGCCCAGCATTTT

J gene: TRBJ1-6
V gene: TRBV2
D gene: TRBD1
clone size: NA
CDR3 protein: CASSDLPGQVSGSYNSPLHF
CDR3 DNA: TGTGCCAGCAGTGATTTACCGGGACAGGTGTCTGGTTCCTATAATTCACCCCTCCACTTT

J gene: TRBJ2-1
V gene: TRBV6-5
D gene: NA
clone size: NA
CDR3 protein: CASSSGVPRGEQFF
CDR3 DNA: TGTGCCAGCAGTTCGGGGGTCCCCCGGGGTGAGCAGTTCTTC

J gene: TRBJ1-4
V gene: TRBV18
D gene: NA
clone size: NA
CDR3 protein: CASSPWDMGEKLFF
CDR3 DNA: TGTGCCAGCTCACCATGGGACATGGGTGAAAAACTGTTTTTT

J gene: TRBJ2-3
V gene: TRBV29-1
D gene: NA
clone size: NA
CDR3 protein: CSVRGALTDTQYF
CDR3 DNA: TGCAGCGTTCGGGGGGCCCTGACAGATACGCAGTATTTT

J gene: TRBJ2-1
V gene: TRBV27
D gene: TRBD2
clone size: NA
CDR3 protein: CASARGKRTSASNEQFF
CDR3 DNA: TGTGCCAGCGCAAGAGGAAAACGGACTAGCGCGAGCAATGAGCAGTTCTTC

J gene: TRBJ2-3
V gene: TRBV7-8
D gene: NA
clone size: NA
CDR3 protein: CASRRRVTDTQYF
CDR3 DNA: TGTGCCAGCAGACGCAGGGTCACAGATACGCAGTATTTT

J gene: TRBJ2-5
V gene: TRBV24-1
D gene: NA
clone size: once
CDR3 protein: CATSDSEGGLPGETQYF
CDR3 DNA: TGTGCCACCAGTGATTCGGAGGGAGGCCTACCGGGTGAGACCCAGTACTTC

J gene: TRBJ2-2
V gene: TRBV21-1
D gene: NA
clone size: NA
CDR3 protein: CASSKVSGQGPLTGELFF
CDR3 DNA: TGTGCCAGCAGCAAAGTATCGGGACAGGGCCCCCTCACCGGGGAGCTGTTTTTT

J gene: TRBJ2-5
V gene: TRBV28
D gene: NA
clone size: few
CDR3 protein: CASSYGQGGEAQYF
CDR3 DNA: TGTGCCAGCAGTTATGGACAGGGAGGGGAGGCCCAGTACTTC

J gene: TRBJ2-1
V gene: TRBV11-3
D gene: TRBD2
clone size: NA
CDR3 protein: CASSKRDHTNEQFF
CDR3 DNA: TGTGCCAGCAGCAAGCGGGATCACACCAATGAGCAGTTCTTC

J gene: TRBJ1-1
V gene: TRBV5-5
D gene: NA
clone size: NA
CDR3 protein: CASSGSVGEGLMNTEAFF
CDR3 DNA: TGTGCCAGCAGCGGTTCTGTCGGGGAAGGACTTATGAACACTGAAGCTTTCTTT

J gene: TRBJ2-3
V gene: TRBV10-3
D gene: TRBD2
clone size: NA
CDR3 protein: CAIRVAGADTQYF
CDR3 DNA: TGTGCCATCAGGGTAGCGGGAGCAGATACGCAGTATTTT

J gene: TRBJ2-5
V gene: TRBV6-5
D gene: NA
clone size: NA
CDR3 protein: CASSSERETQYF
CDR3 DNA: TGTGCCAGCAGTTCTGAGCGGGAGACCCAGTACTTC

J gene: TRBJ1-1
V gene: TRBV18
D gene: TRBD1
clone size: NA
CDR3 protein: CASSPRRTGANPMNTEAFF
CDR3 DNA: TGTGCCAGCTCACCACGGCGGACAGGGGCCAACCCTATGAACACTGAAGCTTTCTTT

J gene: TRBJ2-1
V gene: TRBV3-1/TRBV3-2
D gene: NA
clone size: once
CDR3 protein: CASSQVKTRNEQFF
CDR3 DNA: TGTGCCAGCAGCCAAGTGAAAACTCGGAATGAGCAGTTCTTC

J gene: TRBJ1-2
V gene: TRBV19
D gene: TRBD1
clone size: NA
CDR3 protein: CATEDRGNYGYTF
CDR3 DNA: TGTGCCACCGAGGACAGGGGGAACTATGGCTACACCTTC

J gene: TRBJ2-1
V gene: TRBV19
D gene: NA
clone size: NA
CDR3 protein: CASSMSAAEQFF
CDR3 DNA: TGTGCCAGTAGTATGAGCGCGGCTGAGCAGTTCTTC

J gene: TRBJ1-1
V gene: TRBV6-5
D gene: TRBD1
clone size: NA
CDR3 protein: CASSYSGRQGLAFF
CDR3 DNA: TGTGCCAGCAGTTACTCCGGTCGACAGGGACTAGCTTTCTTT

J gene: TRBJ2-1
V gene: TRBV7-8
D gene: TRBD2
clone size: NA
CDR3 protein: CASSLVGGRADEQFF
CDR3 DNA: TGTGCCAGCAGCTTAGTTGGCGGGAGGGCCGATGAGCAGTTCTTC

J gene: TRBJ2-5
V gene: TRBV6-2/TRBV6-3
D gene: NA
clone size: NA
CDR3 protein: CASSYPFPSGRGAETQYF
CDR3 DNA: TGTGCCAGCAGTTACCCCTTCCCATCGGGCAGGGGGGCAGAGACCCAGTACTTC

J gene: TRBJ2-5
V gene: TRBV5-4
D gene: TRBD2
clone size: NA
CDR3 protein: CATSTGTRNKETQYF
CDR3 DNA: TGTGCCACCAGCACGGGGACTAGAAATAAAGAGACCCAGTACTTC

J gene: TRBJ2-3
V gene: TRBV5-4
D gene: TRBD1
clone size: NA
CDR3 protein: CASSAGTGVGTDTQYF
CDR3 DNA: TGTGCCAGCAGCGCGGGGACAGGGGTTGGAACAGATACGCAGTATTTT

J gene: TRBJ1-1
V gene: TRBV6-5
D gene: TRBD1
clone size: NA
CDR3 protein: CASIIQGARREAFF
CDR3 DNA: TGTGCCAGCATTATACAGGGGGCGCGGCGTGAAGCTTTCTTT

J gene: TRBJ2-1
V gene: TRBV3-1/TRBV3-2
D gene: NA
clone size: NA
CDR3 protein: CASSQSLGEQFF
CDR3 DNA: TGTGCCAGCAGCCAATCCCTCGGTGAGCAGTTCTTC